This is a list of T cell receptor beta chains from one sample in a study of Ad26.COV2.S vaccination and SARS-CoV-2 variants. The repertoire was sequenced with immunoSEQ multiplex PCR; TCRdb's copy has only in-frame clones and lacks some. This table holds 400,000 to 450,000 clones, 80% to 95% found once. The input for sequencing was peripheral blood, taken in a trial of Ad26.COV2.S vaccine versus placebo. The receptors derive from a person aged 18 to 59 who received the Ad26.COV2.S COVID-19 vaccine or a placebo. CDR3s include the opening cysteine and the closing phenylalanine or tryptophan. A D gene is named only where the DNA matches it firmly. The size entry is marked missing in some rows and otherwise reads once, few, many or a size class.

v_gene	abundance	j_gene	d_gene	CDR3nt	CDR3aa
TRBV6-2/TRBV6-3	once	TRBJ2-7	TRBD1	TGTGCCAGCAGTTTTGGACAGGCCTACGAGCAGTACTTC	CASSFGQAYEQYF
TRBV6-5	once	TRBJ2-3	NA	TGTGCCAGCAGTTACGCACCACTATCAAGCACAGATACGCAGTATTTT	CASSYAPLSSTDTQYF
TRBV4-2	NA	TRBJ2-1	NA	TGTGCCAGCAGCCAGGAGATAGCTTTCTCCTACAATGAGCAGTTCTTC	CASSQEIAFSYNEQFF
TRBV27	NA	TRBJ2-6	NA	TGTGCCAGCAGTTTAGGGGGGTCTGGGGCCAACGTCCTGACTTTC	CASSLGGSGANVLTF
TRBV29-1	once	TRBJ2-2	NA	TGCAGCGTTGAAGATGAGGGGCAGGGGAGGCCCGGGGAGCTGTTTTTT	CSVEDEGQGRPGELFF
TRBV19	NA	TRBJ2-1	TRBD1	TGTGCCAGTAGTATATTTGGGGACAGGGTCAATGAGCAGTTCTTC	CASSIFGDRVNEQFF
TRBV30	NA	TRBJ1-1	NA	TGTGCCTGGAGTGTACTTGGGCACACTGAAGCTTTCTTT	CAWSVLGHTEAFF
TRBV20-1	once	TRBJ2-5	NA	TGCAGTGCTAGTCCACCCCCTGGGGAGACCCAGTACTTC	CSASPPPGETQYF
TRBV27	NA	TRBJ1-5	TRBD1	TGTGCCAGCAGTCCGAGACAGGGGTTGGAGCCCCAGCATTTT	CASSPRQGLEPQHF
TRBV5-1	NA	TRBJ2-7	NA	TGCGCCAGCAGCTTGGGGTCGGGGTACGAGCAGTACTTC	CASSLGSGYEQYF
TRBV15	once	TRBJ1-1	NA	TGTGCCACCAGCAGAGCCCCGTGGGTAAACACTGAAGCTTTCTTT	CATSRAPWVNTEAFF
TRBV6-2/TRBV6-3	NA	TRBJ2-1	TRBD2	TGTGCCAGCAGTTCCCTTAGCGGGAGGTTTGTGAATGAGCAGTTCTTC	CASSSLSGRFVNEQFF
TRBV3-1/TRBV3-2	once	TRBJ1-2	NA	TGTGCCAGCAGCCAAGTAGGGGATGGCTACACCTTC	CASSQVGDGYTF
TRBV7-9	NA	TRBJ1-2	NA	TGTGCCAGCAGCTTAGGGGTGGCAGGGAACTATGGCTACACCTTC	CASSLGVAGNYGYTF
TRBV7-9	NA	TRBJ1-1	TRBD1	TGTGCCAGCAGCCCAAGGATCGGGACAGGGAACACTGAAGCTTTCTTT	CASSPRIGTGNTEAFF
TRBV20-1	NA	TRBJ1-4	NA	TGCAGTGCTGGTGGCCAAAATGAAAAACTGTTTTTT	CSAGGQNEKLFF
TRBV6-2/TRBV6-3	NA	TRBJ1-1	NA	TGTGCCAGCAGTTTGGACAGTTTGAACACTGAAGCTTTCTTT	CASSLDSLNTEAFF
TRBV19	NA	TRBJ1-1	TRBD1	TGTGCCAGTAGTTCTGCAGGGGGCCCAGTGAGAGCTTTCTTT	CASSSAGGPVRAFF
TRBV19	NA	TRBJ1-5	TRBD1	TGTGCCAGTAGTAGCCCCGGGACAGGGTTGGCGTTTGGTCAGCCCCAGCATTTT	CASSSPGTGLAFGQPQHF
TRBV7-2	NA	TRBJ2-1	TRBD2	TGTGCCAGCAGCTTAGGGGGTCTAGCGGGAGCCAATGAGCAGTTCTTC	CASSLGGLAGANEQFF
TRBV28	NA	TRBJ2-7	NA	TGTGCCAGCAGTAACAGGCTGCTGGCGGACTTC	CASSNRLLADF
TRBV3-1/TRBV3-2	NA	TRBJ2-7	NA	TGTGCCAGCAGCCTCGGGAGCTCCTACGAGCAGTACTTC	CASSLGSSYEQYF
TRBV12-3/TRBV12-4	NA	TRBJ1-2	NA	TGTGCCAGCAGGGACAATAACTATGGCTACACCTTC	CASRDNNYGYTF
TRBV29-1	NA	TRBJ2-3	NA	TGCAGCGTTGGAGTAGATACGCAGTATTTT	CSVGVDTQYF
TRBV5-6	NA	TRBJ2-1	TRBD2	TGTGCCAGCAGCCAACTCCCTAGCGGGTTGCTTGTTGAGCAGTTCTTC	CASSQLPSGLLVEQFF
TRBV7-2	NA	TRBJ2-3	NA	TGTGCCAGCAGCCAGGGGCGGGACTTCACAGATACGCAGTATTTT	CASSQGRDFTDTQYF
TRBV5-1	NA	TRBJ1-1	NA	TGCGCCAGCAGCTTGGCTGGAGGGATGAACACTGAAGCTTTCTTT	CASSLAGGMNTEAFF
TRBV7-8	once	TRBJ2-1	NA	TGTGCCAGCAGCTTAGCGTTTAGCGGCGTATCCTACAATGAGCAGTTCTTC	CASSLAFSGVSYNEQFF
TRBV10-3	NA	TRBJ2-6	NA	TGTGCCATCAGTACAGGGCTCGACGTCCTGACTTTC	CAISTGLDVLTF
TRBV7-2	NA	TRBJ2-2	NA	TGTGCCAGCAGCTTAGTGGGATTCGGGGAGCTGTTTTTT	CASSLVGFGELFF
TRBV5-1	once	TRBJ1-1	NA	TGCGCCAGCAGCTTGGGAGGAGGGAGCACTGAAGCTTTCTTT	CASSLGGGSTEAFF
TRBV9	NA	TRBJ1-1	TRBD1	TGTGCCAGCTCTGACAGGGACACTGAAGCTTTCTTT	CASSDRDTEAFF
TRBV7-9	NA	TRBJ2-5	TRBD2	TGTGCCAGCAGCCCGACTAGCGGGCAAGAGACCCAGTACTTC	CASSPTSGQETQYF
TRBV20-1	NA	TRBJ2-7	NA	TGCAGTGCATGGAACTCCTACGAGCAGTACTTC	CSAWNSYEQYF
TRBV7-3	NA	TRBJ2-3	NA	TGTGCCAGCAGCTTATTTGGCGGTCCCACAGATACGCAGTATTTT	CASSLFGGPTDTQYF
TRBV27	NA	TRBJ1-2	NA	TGTGCCAAGCCAATTGGTAGGCCGCTATATGGCTACACCTTC	CAKPIGRPLYGYTF
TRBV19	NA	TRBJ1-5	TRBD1	TGTGCCAGCGACCTAGGGGGCCAGCCCCAGCATTTT	CASDLGGQPQHF
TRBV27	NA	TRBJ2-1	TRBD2	TGTGCCAGCAGGGGCGCTACTAGCGGAGAAGAGCAGTTCTTC	CASRGATSGEEQFF
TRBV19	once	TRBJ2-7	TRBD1	TGTGCCAGTAGTACCCGGACAGGTCCCTACGAGCAGTACTTC	CASSTRTGPYEQYF
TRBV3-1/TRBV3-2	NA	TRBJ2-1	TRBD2	TGTGCCAGCAGCCCTAGCGGAAGCTCCTACAATGAGCAGTTCTTC	CASSPSGSSYNEQFF
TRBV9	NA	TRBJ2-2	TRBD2	TGTGCCAGCAGCCCTAGCGGGAGGGGGACCGGGGAGCTGTTTTTT	CASSPSGRGTGELFF
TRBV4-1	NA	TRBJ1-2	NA	TGCGCCAGCAGCCAATCTTCCGGGCAGGGCTTCAATGGCTACACCTTC	CASSQSSGQGFNGYTF
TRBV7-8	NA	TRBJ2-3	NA	TGTGCCAGCAGCTTGCCCGGGACCCCAAGGGATACGCAGTATTTT	CASSLPGTPRDTQYF
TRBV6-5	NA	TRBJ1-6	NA	TGTGCCAGCAGTTACTCGAGATGGGGGGCTCGGTCACCCCTCCACTTT	CASSYSRWGARSPLHF
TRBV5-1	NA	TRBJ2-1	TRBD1	TGCGCCAGCAGCTTGGGGACAGGGGGCGATGAGCAGTTCTTC	CASSLGTGGDEQFF
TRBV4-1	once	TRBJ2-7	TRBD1	TGCGCCAGCAGCCAAGCCCACAGGGGCTCCTACGAGCAGTACTTC	CASSQAHRGSYEQYF
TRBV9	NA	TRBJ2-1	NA	TGTGCCAGCAGCGTAGGGAGGACCGACAATGAGCAGTTCTTC	CASSVGRTDNEQFF
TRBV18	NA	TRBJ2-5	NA	TGTGCCAGCTCACCCGGGGACCGGGAGACCCAGTACTTC	CASSPGDRETQYF
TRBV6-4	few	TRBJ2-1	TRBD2	TGTGCCAGCAGTGACTCCGGACTAGCGGGAAATATCAATGAGCAGTTCTTC	CASSDSGLAGNINEQFF
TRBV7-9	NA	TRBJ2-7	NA	TGTGCCAGCAGCCTAGACTACGAGCAGTACTTC	CASSLDYEQYF
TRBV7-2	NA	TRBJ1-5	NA	TGTGCCAGCAGCTTATCAAGCGGGGGAGTCAATCAGCCCCAGCATTTT	CASSLSSGGVNQPQHF
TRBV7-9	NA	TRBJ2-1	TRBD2	TGTGCCAGCAGCTTAGGGACTAGCGGGGGCAATGAGCAGTTCTTC	CASSLGTSGGNEQFF
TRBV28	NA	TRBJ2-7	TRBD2	TGTGCCAGCTCTAATAGCGGGTTGTACGAGCAGTACTTC	CASSNSGLYEQYF
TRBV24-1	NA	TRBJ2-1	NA	TGTGCCACCAGTGTGGTGGGAGCCGCCTACAATGAGCAGTTCTTC	CATSVVGAAYNEQFF
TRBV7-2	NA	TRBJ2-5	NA	TGTGCCAGCAGCTTAGACCCTCCCCCCATCCAGGAGACCCAGTACTTC	CASSLDPPPIQETQYF